The 32 T cell receptor beta chains below all came from one sample that was sequenced in a study of CD8+CD57+ T cells in acquired aplastic anemia. Patients picked for sequencing had shown CD8+CD57+ cell expansion detected by flow cytometry. For CDR3 and TCR beta VDJ profiling, genomic DNA was the template used. TCRdb reanalysed the reads using MiXCR and keeps one entry per CDR3 protein. Of 200,000 to 250,000 distinct CDR3 sequences listed, around half were seen once; the top ten hold less than 9%. Input material: sorted CD4+, CD8+, or CD8+CD57+ T cells (not recorded which) from PBMCs. Receptors were obtained from a human donor with aplastic anemia.

The rearrangement links TRBV10-3 to TRBJ2-5; D gene ambiguous. V was trimmed by 3 bases and J by 5 bases, leaving 7 bases between them. Germline-derived CDR1 and CDR2 are ENHRY and SYGVKD. CDR3 size: 12 residues. The CDR3 DNA is TGTGCCATCAGTGATTTAGGGGAGACCCAGTACTTC. This sequence encodes CAISDLGETQYF.

CDR3 sequence reads: CAAWTSGRYTGELFF. CDR3 in DNA: TGTGCAGCTTGGACTAGCGGGAGATACACCGGGGAGCTGTTTTTT. The chain uses TRBV6-1 and TRBJ2-2, with TRBD2 matching 13 bases. CDR3 length: 15 residues. Germline V gene lookup returns CDR1 MNHNS and CDR2 SASEGT.

The V gene is TRBV4-2, the J gene TRBJ1-2; D uncertain. The CDR3 loop spans 16 amino acids. CDR1 and CDR2 (germline): LGHNA, YNFKEQ. Trimming took off 0 bases at V and 2 bases at J, with 13 bases between the two ends. Written as DNA, the CDR3 is TGTGCCAGCAGCCAAGACGCAGACACAGTCAACTATGGCTACACCTTC. Residues: CASSQDADTVNYGYTF.

V gene TRBV7-8 combines with J gene TRBJ2-2; a weak D match, TRBD1 (7 bases). Germline CDR1 is SGHVS and CDR2 is FQNEAQ. Deletions cut 5 bases from V and 6 bases from J, with 16 bases between. This CDR3 spans 15 amino acids. CDR3 DNA sequence: TGTGCCAGCAGCCAGAGAGACAGGGAGGCCGGGGAGCTGTTTTTT. The encoded protein is CASSQRDREAGELFF.

As regards this clonotype: Given the absence of the conserved phenylalanine or tryptophan at the CDR3 end, a read error is likely. The chain uses TRBV5-6 and TRBJ2-1; no clear D. Germline CDR1 is SGHDT and CDR2 is YYEEEE. CDR3 length: 11 residues. V shed 0 bases and J shed 7 bases, with 2 bases lying between them. The CDR3 spells CASSLGNEQFS. For the CDR3, the DNA is TGTGCCAGCAGCTTGGGGAATGAGCAGTTCTCC.

The V and J genes are TRBV24-1 and TRBJ1-6; a possible D gene is TRBD1 (5 bases). The V and J ends lost 3 bases and 8 bases respectively, with 10 bases between them. There are 14 residues in the CDR3. Germline V gives CDR1 KGHDR, CDR2 SFDVKD. The DNA for the CDR3 is TGTGCCACCAGTGATACCATGGGGGATTCACCCCTCCACTTT. It translates to CATSDTMGDSPLHF.

This clonotype was detected once. This may stem from a read error, because a much larger clone lies one nucleotide away. The V and J genes are TRBV7-9 and TRBJ1-1; 8 nucleotides align to TRBD1. The CDR3 has 13 amino acids. Germline V gene data show CDR1 as SEHNR and CDR2 as FQNEAQ (reference sequence). CDR3 DNA: TGCGCCAGCCGCCAGGGGGCAGGCACTGAAGCTTTCTTT. The encoded protein is CASRQGAGTEAFF.

In DNA form, the CDR3 reads TGTGCCAGCAGTGTGAGGCGCTATAATGAAAAACTGTTTTTT. This encodes CASSVRRYNEKLFF. The chain uses TRBV2 and TRBJ1-4, with D uncertain. This CDR3 comprises 14 residues. The V end was cut by 4 bases, the J end by 4 bases, with 10 bases between. Germline V gives CDR1 SNHLY, CDR2 FYNNEI.

In its sample, this clonotype was seen many times. CDR3 amino acids: CASSEWLFETQYF. Written as DNA, the CDR3 is TGTGCCAGCAGTGAATGGCTATTCGAGACCCAGTACTTC. The chain is built from TRBV6-1 and TRBJ2-5; D gene ambiguous. V lost 2 bases to trimming and J lost 5 bases, with 9 bases between them. The CDR3 runs to 13 residues. Germline lookup yields CDR1 MNHNS and CDR2 SASEGT.

V is TRBV7-9 and J is TRBJ2-2; tentatively, D is TRBD1 or TRBD2 (6 bases each). Looked up from germline, CDR1 is SEHNR and CDR2 is FQNEAQ (reference sequence). Trimming took off 8 bases at V and 0 bases at J, with 28 bases between the two ends. CDR3 size: 20 residues. CDR3 residues: CASSGGQGPQGCANTGELFF. As DNA, the CDR3 is TGTGCCAGCTCCGGGGGCCAGGGTCCCCAGGGCTGTGCGAACACCGGGGAGCTGTTTTTT.

The table lists this clonotype with many counts. The V and J genes are TRBV15 and TRBJ2-1, with TRBD2 identical over 7 bases. The germline CDR1 and CDR2 sequences are LNHNV and YYDKDF (reference sequence). The V and J ends lost 4 bases and 3 bases, in that order; junction bases with no gene match: 24. The CDR3 contains 21 residues. The CDR3: CATSTLRKWREPFWNYNEQFF. CDR3 nucleotide sequence: TGTGCCACCAGCACCCTGAGGAAGTGGCGGGAGCCGTTCTGGAACTACAATGAGCAGTTCTTC. The full variable domain, its missing parts supplied by reference TRBV15 and TRBJ2-1, is DAMVIQNPRYQVTQFGKPVTLSCSQTLNHNVMYWYQQKSSQAPKLLFHYYDKDFNNEADTPDNFQSRRPNTSFCFLDIRSPGLGDTAMYLCATSTLRKWREPFWNYNEQFFGPGTRLTVL.

The rearrangement joins TRBV15 to TRBJ2-7, with a tentative D call TRBD2 (6 bases). Germline lookup yields CDR1 LNHNV and CDR2 YYDKDF (reference sequence). V lost 8 bases and J lost 4, with 12 bases in between. The CDR3 totals 12 residues. DNA of the CDR3: TGTGCCACCTCAGGTAGCGGATACGAGCAGTACTTC. Its protein is CATSGSGYEQYF. Complete variable domain (other parts from reference TRBV15 and TRBJ2-7): DAMVIQNPRYQVTQFGKPVTLSCSQTLNHNVMYWYQQKSSQAPKLLFHYYDKDFNNEADTPDNFQSRRPNTSFCFLDIRSPGLGDTAMYLCATSGSGYEQYFGPGTRLTVT.

The genes are TRBV15 and TRBJ2-1; 15 bases match TRBD2. CDR3 size: 17 residues. V shed 9 bases and J 0 bases; nucleotides not matched to a gene: 6. Germline values: CDR1 LNHNV, CDR2 YYDKDF (reference sequence). The CDR3 loop is CATSGTSGRFSYNEQFF. In nucleotides, the CDR3 is TGTGCCACGTCCGGGACTAGCGGGAGGTTCTCCTACAATGAGCAGTTCTTC.

The rearrangement joins TRBV29-1 to TRBJ1-1, with a possible D match to TRBD1 (6 bases). V dropped 5 bases and J dropped 8 bases, with 15 bases sitting between them. Germline CDR1 SQVTM, CDR2 ANQGSEA. The CDR3 contains 12 residues. The CDR3 coding sequence is TGCAGCGTTCTCGGGGGCTGGGCCGAAGCTTTCTTT. Translating it yields CSVLGGWAEAFF.

This clonotype has at least ten counts. The rearrangement uses TRBV15 and TRBJ1-1; unclear D gene. The CDR3 spans 14 residues. Per germline, CDR1 LNHNV and CDR2 YYDKDF (reference sequence). The V gene lost 1 base and the J gene lost 6 bases, with 12 bases spanning the gap. The chain's CDR3 is CATSRGWDRSEAFF. In DNA form, the CDR3 reads TGTGCCACCAGCAGAGGATGGGATAGATCTGAAGCTTTCTTT.

V usage is TRBV7-9 and J usage is TRBJ1-2; 7 bases align to TRBD1. CDR3 length equals 13 residues. Trimming took 8 bases from V and 5 from J; bases not matched to a gene: 8. Germline CDR1 SEHNR, CDR2 FQNEAQ (reference sequence). CDR3 protein: CASRGGAGYGYTF. Written as DNA, the CDR3 is TGTGCCAGCCGAGGGGGCGCAGGGTATGGCTACACCTTC. The variable domain in full, completed from reference TRBV7-9 and TRBJ1-2, reads DTGVSQNPRHKITKRGQNVTFRCDPISEHNRLYWYRQTLGQGPEFLTYFQNEAQLEKSRLLSDRFSAERPKGSFSTLEIQRTEQGDSAMYLCASRGGAGYGYTFGSGTRLTVV.

At least ten counts were recorded for this clonotype. The chain employs TRBV5-6 and TRBJ1-5, with D tentatively TRBD1 (5 bases). Germline CDR1 reads SGHDT; CDR2 reads YYEEEE. V was clipped by 1 base and J by 0 bases, with 8 bases between them. This CDR3 region has 15 residues. CDR3 protein: CASSLLTDSNQPQHF. CDR3 nucleotide sequence: TGTGCCAGCAGCTTGTTGACAGATAGCAATCAGCCCCAGCATTTT.

The chain recombines TRBV6-1 with TRBJ2-7; 7 nucleotides line up with TRBD1. The CDR3 has 13 amino acids. In germline, CDR1 is MNHNS, CDR2 SASEGT. V lost 6 bases and J lost 2; bases outside the gene matches: 4. The CDR3 DNA reads as TGTGCCAGCAGGAACAGGGGCCCCTACGAGCAGTACTTC. This encodes CASRNRGPYEQYF.

This clonotype was detected ten times or more. The gene calls are TRBV12-5 and TRBJ1-2; D uncertain. V lost 6 bases to trimming and J lost 4 bases, with 12 bases between them. CDR1 and CDR2 from the germline V gene are LGHNT and FRNRAP. The CDR3 has 13 amino acids. The CDR3 sequence is CASGPAGLYGYTF. CDR3 DNA: TGTGCTAGTGGCCCCGCTGGGCTCTATGGCTACACCTTC.

A remark on this clonotype: A much larger clone lies one base from this, so it may be a read error. The gene calls are TRBV3-1 and TRBJ2-7, with D unclear. CDR3 length equals 14 residues. Trimming shortened V by 0 bases and J by 2 bases, and 8 bases separated the two germline ends. Germline V gives CDR1 LGHDT, CDR2 YNNKEL (reference sequence). The CDR3 loop reads CASSQDVSPYEQYF. The CDR3 coding sequence is TGTGCCAGCAGCCAAGATGTCAGCCCCTACGAGCAGTACTTC.

The V and J genes are TRBV24-1 and TRBJ1-2; maybe TRBD1 (6 bases). CDR1 and CDR2 (germline): KGHDR, SFDVKD. V dropped 4 bases and J dropped 6 bases, with 11 bases sitting between them. The CDR3 has 13 amino acids. In nucleotides, the CDR3 is TGTGCCACCAGTGACCCTAACAGGGATGGCTACACCTTC. This encodes CATSDPNRDGYTF.

With regard to this clonotype: This sequence may be a read error, since a much larger clone differs from it by one base. Lacking the conserved final phenylalanine or tryptophan, this CDR3 likely reflects a read error. The chain combines TRBV20-1 with TRBJ1-2; the match to TRBD1 covers 7 bases. CDR3 length equals 13 residues. After removal of 0 bases from V and 2 bases from J, the junction contained 0 bases not matched to a gene. From germline, CDR1 is DFQATT and CDR2 SNEGSKA (reference sequence). The CDR3 region has the DNA TGCAGTGCTAGAGAGGACAGGAACTATGGCTACACCCTC. This codes for CSAREDRNYGYTL.

Only one count was recorded for this clonotype. The V call is TRBV5-1, the J call TRBJ2-7; 9 bases align to TRBD1. J was trimmed by 7 bases and V by 0 bases; bases with no gene match: 5. CDR1 and CDR2 from the germline V gene are SGHRS and YFSETQ. This CDR3 region has 14 residues. The CDR3: CASSLDRGLGEQYF. The CDR3 nucleotides are TGCGCCAGCAGCTTGGACAGGGGGCTGGGGGAGCAGTACTTC.

The sample holds many counts of this clonotype. In nucleotides, the CDR3 is TGTGCCAGCAGCCTGACCCGGACAGGACAGCCCCAGCATTTT. Protein sequence: CASSLTRTGQPQHF. The chain employs TRBV27 and TRBJ1-5; 7 bases agree with TRBD1. This CDR3 comprises 14 residues. V was clipped by 6 bases and J by 7 bases; unmatched bases: 9. Per the germline V gene, CDR1 is MNHEY and CDR2 is SMNVEV (reference sequence).

This clonotype was recorded at least ten times. The rearrangement links TRBV11-1 to TRBJ2-1; TRBD2 aligns across 11 bases. CDR1 and CDR2 (germline): SGHAT, FQDESV (reference sequence). V shed 5 bases, J shed 6 bases, and the junction held 12 bases outside the gene matches. The CDR3 spans 17 residues. For the CDR3, the DNA is TGTGCCAGCAGCATTCGGACTAGCGGGTGGCAGGCCAATGAGCAGTTCTTC. Protein: CASSIRTSGWQANEQFF.

The V and J genes are TRBV14 and TRBJ1-6; D unclear. The CDR3 is 13 residues long. The V end lost 4 bases, the J end lost 9 bases, and 10 bases lay between the germline ends. The germline V gene has CDR1 SGHDN and CDR2 FVKESK. DNA for the CDR3: TGTGCCAGCAGCCGCCTACGGGGTTCACCCCTCCACTTT. The encoded protein is CASSRLRGSPLHF.

Ten or more counts support this clonotype. DNA for the CDR3: TGTGCCAGCACCCCAGGGACAGGGTACGGCTACACCTTC. Its translation is CASTPGTGYGYTF. J is TRBJ1-2 and V is TRBV5-8, with 9 bases that match TRBD1. The CDR3 runs 13 residues. Trimming at V came to 6 bases and at J to 8 bases, leaving 8 bases not matched to a gene. Germline-derived CDR1 and CDR2 are SGHTS and YDEGEE. Full variable domain (missing parts from reference TRBV5-8 and TRBJ1-2): EAGVTQSPTHLIKTRGQQATLRCSPISGHTSVYWYQQALGLGLQFLLWYDEGEERNRGNFPPRFSGRQFPNYSSELNVNALELEDSALYLCASTPGTGYGYTFGSGTRLTVV.

This clonotype showed up many times. The V call is TRBV6-5, the J call TRBJ2-7, with TRBD2 matching 15 bases. The V segment lost 4 bases and the J segment 5 bases; nucleotides outside the gene matches: 6. This CDR3 is 16 amino acids long. Germline-derived CDR1 and CDR2 are MNHEY and SVGAGI. CDR3 in amino acids: CASSFGLAGGPDEQYF. CDR3 nucleotides: TGTGCCAGCAGTTTCGGACTAGCGGGAGGGCCGGACGAGCAGTACTTC.

This clonotype was recorded at least ten times. This chain uses TRBV10-3 with TRBJ2-5, with D perhaps TRBD1 (6 bases). This CDR3 is 13 amino acids long. Trimming removed 4 bases from V and 5 bases from J, with 11 bases in between. CDR1 and CDR2 from the germline V gene are ENHRY and SYGVKD. In DNA, the CDR3 is TGTGCCATCAGTGTAGGGGGTCACGAGACCCAGTACTTC. Its protein is CAISVGGHETQYF.

This clonotype showed up many times. V and J are TRBV29-1 and TRBJ2-7; a possible D gene is TRBD1 (6 bases). CDR1 is SQVTM, CDR2 ANQGSEA, per germline. The CDR3 sequence is 14 residues long. V lost 7 bases and J 1 base, leaving 17 bases between the germline ends. Here the CDR3 DNA reads TGCAGCGGGACTGGGACACAGACGTCCTACGAGCAGTACTTC. Translation: CSGTGTQTSYEQYF.

The chain is built from TRBV9 and TRBJ1-1; the match to TRBD1 covers 7 bases. J lost 6 bases, V lost 0 bases, and 8 bases had no gene match. Germline V gene sequence: CDR1 SGDLS, CDR2 YYNGEE. CDR3 length equals 15 residues. The CDR3 region has the DNA TGTGCCAGCAGCGTAGGGAGGGGGCGAGTATCTGAAGCTTTCTTT. Its protein product is CASSVGRGRVSEAFF.

On this clonotype: One junction end disagrees with the germline gene, perhaps due to a read error. The CDR3 spells CASGVGGESNRPQHF. The CDR3 DNA reads as TGTGCCAGCGGCGTAGGAGGGGAGAGCAATCGGCCCCAGCATTTT. This chain uses TRBV9 with TRBJ1-5, with TRBD1 as a possible D gene (5 bases). The CDR3 contains 15 residues. Germline V lookup: CDR1 SGDLS, CDR2 YYNGEE.